The clone carrying this TCR beta chain was seen ten or more times. Construction of the TCRbeta library involved unique molecular identifiers. TCRdb passed the PCR reads through MiXCR, listing each CDR3 protein once. The sample lists roughly 10,000 distinct CDR3 sequences; 14% were seen once. These data belong to a study of T-cell reconstitution after alpha-beta-depleted transplantation in children. This CDR3 comprises 13 residues. V lost 1 base and J lost 2, with 6 bases in between. Germline CDR1 LGHNA, CDR2 YNFKEQ. This clonotype was sampled from a male patient aged 10-17 years who had a stem cell transplant for acute lymphoblastic leukemia, so the T cells may come from the graft donor. The specimen was PBMCs, mostly from graft donor cells, collected 60 days after TCRalphabeta/CD19-depleted stem cell transplant. J is TRBJ2-7 and V is TRBV4-2; D possibly uses TRBD1 or TRBD2 (5 bases each). The CDR3 loop is CASSQGGTYEQYF. The CDR3 DNA follows: TGTGCCAGCAGCCAAGGGGGGACCTACGAGCAGTACTTC.